This T cell receptor beta chain was observed in a study of early T cells in non-severe SARS-CoV-2 infection. The overall study: Sequencing of bulk RNA from unsorted whole blood was done, without chain pairing. Broader study findings: Private and CD4 specificities were missed by VDJdb matching, skewed to anti-spike CD8.

Comments on this clonotype: Its antigen remains unidentified.

This CDR3 is 15 amino acids long. Germline CDR1 DFQATT, CDR2 SNEGSKA (reference sequence). The ends were cut back, 0 bases at V and 4 bases at J, with 13 bases in the middle. Individual cDNA molecules received unique molecular identifiers. TCRdb re-called the 5' RACE reads through MiXCR, storing one row per CDR3 protein. The table includes about 68,000 distinct CDR3 sequences, approximately 11% detected once. The gene calls are TRBV20-1 and TRBJ2-1, with D possibly matching TRBD2 (6 bases). The specimen sequenced was whole blood. The clonotype originates from an adult who was a healthcare worker with PCR-confirmed SARS-CoV-2 infection or an uninfected control (not recorded which). As DNA, the CDR3 is TGCAGTGCTAGAGATCTGGCGGGACGATACAATGAGCAGTTCTTC. This encodes CSARDLAGRYNEQFF.